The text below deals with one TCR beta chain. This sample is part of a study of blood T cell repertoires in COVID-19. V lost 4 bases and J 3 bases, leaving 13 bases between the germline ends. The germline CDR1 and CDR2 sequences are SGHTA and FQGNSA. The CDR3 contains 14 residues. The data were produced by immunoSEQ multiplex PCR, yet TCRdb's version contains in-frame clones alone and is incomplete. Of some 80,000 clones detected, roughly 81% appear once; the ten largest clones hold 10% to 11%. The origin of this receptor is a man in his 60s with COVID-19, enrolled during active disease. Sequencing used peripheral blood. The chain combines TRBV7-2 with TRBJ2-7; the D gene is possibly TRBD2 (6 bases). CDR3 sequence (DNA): TGTGCCAGCAGCTCCCGGAATAGCGGCTACGAGCAGTACTTC. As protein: CASSSRNSGYEQYF.